This record concerns one T cell receptor (beta chain) sequence. The entry originates in a study of blood T cell repertoires in COVID-19. Looking at the study overall: From T cells, B-cell-depleted T cells, or PBMCs came the material, which was cDNA or gDNA.

The germline V gene has CDR1 SGHRS and CDR2 YFSETQ. Trimming took 4 bases from V and 5 from J; bases not matched to a gene: 9. CDR3 length: 15 residues. TCRdb's copy holds only in-frame clones and misses some; the assay was immunoSEQ multiplex PCR. The sample consists of some 150,000 clones, around 80% of them appearing once. The source is a woman aged 45-59 years in a cohort exposed to, infected with or recovered from COVID-19 (not recorded which). V gene TRBV5-1 combines with J gene TRBJ2-3; TRBD1 agrees at 8 bases. Sequencing was carried out using PBMCs or T cells enriched from blood (not recorded which). DNA for the CDR3: TGCGCCAGCAGCCCAGACAGGGGCCGAGGAGATACGCAGTATTTT. This encodes CASSPDRGRGDTQYF.